The clone carrying this TCR beta chain occurred once. Germline-derived CDR1 and CDR2 are LGHDT and YNNKEL (reference sequence). This CDR3 is 16 amino acids long. V was clipped by 3 bases and J by 0 bases; unmatched bases: 3. In the source study's methods: Amplification from reference gene primers served as the basis for estimated nucleated cell counts. Profiling relied on immunoSEQ multiplex PCR, and the TCRdb table lists in-frame clones only, not all of them. Clone size and the V and J calls come from that table; the DNA yielded D and trimming. The sample lists over 85,000 clones, 85% to 90% occurring once. These data are taken from a study of blood T cell repertoires in COVID-19. Study context: The samples span acute and convalescent COVID-19 from the United States, Italy and Spain. T cells, B-cell-depleted T cells, or PBMCs provided the cDNA or gDNA that served as material.

The clonotype originates from a man aged 60 to 69 with acute or convalescent COVID-19. Sequenced input: peripheral blood. The V call is TRBV3-1 (or the pseudogene TRBV3-2), the J call TRBJ2-1; 9 bases are shared with TRBD1. The CDR3: CASSQRTGDSYNEQFF. The CDR3 DNA follows: TGTGCCAGCAGCCAGAGGACAGGGGACTCCTACAATGAGCAGTTCTTC.